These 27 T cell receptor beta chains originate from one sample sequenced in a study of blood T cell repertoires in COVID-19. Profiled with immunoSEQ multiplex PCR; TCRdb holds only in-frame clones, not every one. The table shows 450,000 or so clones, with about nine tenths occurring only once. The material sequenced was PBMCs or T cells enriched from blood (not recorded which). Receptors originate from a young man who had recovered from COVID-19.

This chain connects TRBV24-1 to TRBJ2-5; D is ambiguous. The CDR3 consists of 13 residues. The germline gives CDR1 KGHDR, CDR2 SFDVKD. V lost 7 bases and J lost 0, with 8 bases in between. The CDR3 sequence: CATSYSNQETQYF. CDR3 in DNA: TGTGCCACCAGCTACAGTAACCAAGAGACCCAGTACTTC.

DNA of the CDR3: TGTGCCAGCAGCTTAGGGACTAGCGGGGGACCTTACAATGAGCAGTTCTTC. Translated, it gives CASSLGTSGGPYNEQFF. The chain recombines TRBV7-8 with TRBJ2-1; 13 bases map to TRBD2. This CDR3 comprises 17 residues. J was trimmed by 4 bases and V by 1 base; bases with no gene match: 4. Germline CDR1 is SGHVS and CDR2 is FQNEAQ.

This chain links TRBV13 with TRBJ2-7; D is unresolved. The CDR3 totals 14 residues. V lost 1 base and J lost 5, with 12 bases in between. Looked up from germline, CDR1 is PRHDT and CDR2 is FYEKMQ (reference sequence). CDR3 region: CASSLEVSGDEQYF. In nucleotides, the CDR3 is TGTGCCAGCAGCTTAGAGGTTTCAGGCGACGAGCAGTACTTC.

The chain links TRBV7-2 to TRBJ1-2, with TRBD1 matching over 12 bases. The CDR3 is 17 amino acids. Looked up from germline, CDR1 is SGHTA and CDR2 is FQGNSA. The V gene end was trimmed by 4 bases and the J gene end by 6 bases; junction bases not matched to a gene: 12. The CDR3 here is CASSSSPGQGAINGYTF. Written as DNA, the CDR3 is TGTGCCAGCAGCTCCTCACCGGGACAGGGGGCTATTAATGGCTACACCTTC.

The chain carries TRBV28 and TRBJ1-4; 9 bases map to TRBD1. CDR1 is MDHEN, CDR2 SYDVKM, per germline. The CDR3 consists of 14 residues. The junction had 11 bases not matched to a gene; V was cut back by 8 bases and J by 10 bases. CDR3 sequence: CASGSGTGHRKLFF. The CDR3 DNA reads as TGTGCCAGCGGGTCCGGGACAGGGCACCGAAAACTGTTTTTT.

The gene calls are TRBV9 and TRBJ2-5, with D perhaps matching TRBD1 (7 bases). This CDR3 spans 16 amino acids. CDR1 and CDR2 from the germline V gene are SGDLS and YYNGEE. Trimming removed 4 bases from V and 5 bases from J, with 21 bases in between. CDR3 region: CASSPREGGGGETQYF. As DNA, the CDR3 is TGTGCCAGCAGCCCTCGGGAAGGGGGCGGAGGGGAGACCCAGTACTTC.

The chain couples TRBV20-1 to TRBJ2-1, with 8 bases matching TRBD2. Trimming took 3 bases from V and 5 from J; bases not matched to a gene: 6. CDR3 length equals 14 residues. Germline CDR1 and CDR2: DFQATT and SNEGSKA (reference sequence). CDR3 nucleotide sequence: TGCAGTGCTAGTGCCATAGCGGGGCACAATGAGCAGTTCTTC. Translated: CSASAIAGHNEQFF.

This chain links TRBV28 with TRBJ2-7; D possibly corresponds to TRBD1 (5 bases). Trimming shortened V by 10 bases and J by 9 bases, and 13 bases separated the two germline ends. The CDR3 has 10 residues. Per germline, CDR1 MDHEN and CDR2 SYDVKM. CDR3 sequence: CATIAGRQYF. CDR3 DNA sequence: TGTGCCACTATTGCAGGGCGGCAGTACTTC.

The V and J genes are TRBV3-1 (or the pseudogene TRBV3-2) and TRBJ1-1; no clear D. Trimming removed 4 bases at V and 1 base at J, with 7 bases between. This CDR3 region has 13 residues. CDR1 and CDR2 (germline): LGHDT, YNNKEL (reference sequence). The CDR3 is CASSPPGNTEAFF. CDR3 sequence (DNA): TGTGCCAGCAGCCCGCCGGGGAACACTGAAGCTTTCTTT.

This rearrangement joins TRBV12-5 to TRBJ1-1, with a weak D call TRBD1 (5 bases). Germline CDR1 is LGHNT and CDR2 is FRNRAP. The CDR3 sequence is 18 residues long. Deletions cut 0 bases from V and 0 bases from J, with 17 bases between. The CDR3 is CASGLVLEFGGMNTEAFF. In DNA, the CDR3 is TGTGCTAGTGGTTTGGTACTAGAGTTTGGGGGGATGAACACTGAAGCTTTCTTT.

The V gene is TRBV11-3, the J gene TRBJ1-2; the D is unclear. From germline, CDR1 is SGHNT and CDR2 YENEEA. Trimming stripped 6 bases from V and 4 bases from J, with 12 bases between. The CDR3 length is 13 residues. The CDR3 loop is CASSSSTGYGYTF. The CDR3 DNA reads TGTGCCAGCAGTTCATCGACGGGCTATGGCTACACCTTC.

The DNA for the CDR3 is TGTGCCAGCGGCAACAGGGGTCCAGATACGCAGTATTTT. Residues: CASGNRGPDTQYF. The V call is TRBV6-5, the J call TRBJ2-3; 7 nucleotides align to TRBD1. V gave up 8 bases and J gave up 4 bases; unmatched junction bases: 6. CDR1 is MNHEY, CDR2 SVGAGI, per germline. CDR3 length equals 13 residues.

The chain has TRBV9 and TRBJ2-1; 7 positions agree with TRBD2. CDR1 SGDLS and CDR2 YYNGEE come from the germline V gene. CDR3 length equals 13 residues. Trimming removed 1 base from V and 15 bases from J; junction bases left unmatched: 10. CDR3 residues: CASSVTGGGSVFF. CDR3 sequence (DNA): TGTGCCAGCAGCGTAACGGGTGGCGGGAGTGTGTTCTTC.

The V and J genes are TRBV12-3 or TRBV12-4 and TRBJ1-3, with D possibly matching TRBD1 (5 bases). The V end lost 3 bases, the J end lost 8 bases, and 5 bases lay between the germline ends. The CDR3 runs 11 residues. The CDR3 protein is CASSFRDTIYF. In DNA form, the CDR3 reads TGTGCCAGCAGTTTCAGGGACACCATATATTTT.

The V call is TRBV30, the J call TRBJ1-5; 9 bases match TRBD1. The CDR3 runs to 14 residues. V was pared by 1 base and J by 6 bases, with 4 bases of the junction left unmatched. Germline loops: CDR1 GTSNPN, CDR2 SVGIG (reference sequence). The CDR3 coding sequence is TGTGCCTGGAGTGCGGACAGGGGCGGTCAGCCCCAGCATTTT. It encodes CAWSADRGGQPQHF.

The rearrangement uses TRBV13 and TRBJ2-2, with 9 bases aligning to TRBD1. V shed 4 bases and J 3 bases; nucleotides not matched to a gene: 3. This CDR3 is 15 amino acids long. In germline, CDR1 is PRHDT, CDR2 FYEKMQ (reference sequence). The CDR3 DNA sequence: TGTGCCAGCAGCTGGGGACAGGGCTACACCGGGGAGCTGTTTTTT. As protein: CASSWGQGYTGELFF.

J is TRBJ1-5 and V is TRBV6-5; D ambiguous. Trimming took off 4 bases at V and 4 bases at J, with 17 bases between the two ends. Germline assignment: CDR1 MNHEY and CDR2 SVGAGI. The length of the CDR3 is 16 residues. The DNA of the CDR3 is TGTGCCAGCAGTTCACCGGTTAGTGGAGGGAATCAGCCCCAGCATTTT. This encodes CASSSPVSGGNQPQHF.

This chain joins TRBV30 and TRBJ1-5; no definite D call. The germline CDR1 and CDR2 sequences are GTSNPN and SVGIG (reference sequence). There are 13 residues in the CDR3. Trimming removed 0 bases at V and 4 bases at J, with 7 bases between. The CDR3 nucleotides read TGTGCCTGGAGTGTATCCGGGAATCAGCCCCAGCATTTT. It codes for CAWSVSGNQPQHF.

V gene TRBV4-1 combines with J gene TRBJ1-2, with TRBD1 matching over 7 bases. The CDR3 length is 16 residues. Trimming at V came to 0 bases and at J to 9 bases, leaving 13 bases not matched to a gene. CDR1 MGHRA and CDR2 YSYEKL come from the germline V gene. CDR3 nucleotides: TGCGCCAGCAGCCAAGAGATAATAATGGGGACAGTTAGCTACACCTTC. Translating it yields CASSQEIIMGTVSYTF.

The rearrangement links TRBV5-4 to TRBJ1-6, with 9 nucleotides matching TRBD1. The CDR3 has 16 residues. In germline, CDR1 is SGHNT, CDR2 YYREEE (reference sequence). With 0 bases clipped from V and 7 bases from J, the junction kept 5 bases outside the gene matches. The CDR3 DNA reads TGTGCCAGCAGCTTGGGTGGGGGACAGGGCAATTCACCCCTCCACTTT. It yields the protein CASSLGGGQGNSPLHF.

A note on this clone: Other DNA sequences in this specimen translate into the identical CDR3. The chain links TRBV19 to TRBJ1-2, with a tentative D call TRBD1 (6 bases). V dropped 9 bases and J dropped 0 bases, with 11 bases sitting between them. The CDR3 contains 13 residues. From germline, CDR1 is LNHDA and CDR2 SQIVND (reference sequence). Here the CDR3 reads CASSTGSNYGYTF. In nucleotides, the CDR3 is TGTGCCAGCTCGACAGGTTCTAACTATGGCTACACCTTC.

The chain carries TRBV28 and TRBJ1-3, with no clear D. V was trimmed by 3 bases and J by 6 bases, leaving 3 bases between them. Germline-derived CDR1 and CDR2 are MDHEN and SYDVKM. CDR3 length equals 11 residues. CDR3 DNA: TGTGCCAGCAGTTTTCAAAACACCATATATTTT. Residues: CASSFQNTIYF.

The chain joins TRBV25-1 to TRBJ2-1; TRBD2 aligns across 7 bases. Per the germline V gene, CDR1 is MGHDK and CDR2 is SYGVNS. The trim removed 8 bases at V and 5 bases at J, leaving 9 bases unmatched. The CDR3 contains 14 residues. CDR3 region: CASSRDYPDNEQFF. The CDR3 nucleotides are TGTGCCAGCTCCCGGGACTACCCTGACAATGAGCAGTTCTTC.

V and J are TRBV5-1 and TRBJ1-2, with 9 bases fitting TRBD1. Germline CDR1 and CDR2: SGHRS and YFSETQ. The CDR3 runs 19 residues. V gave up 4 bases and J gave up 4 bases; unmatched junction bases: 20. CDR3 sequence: CASSLRSPGQGTHSYGYTF. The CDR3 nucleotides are TGCGCCAGCAGCCTACGATCCCCGGGACAGGGAACCCATAGCTATGGCTACACCTTC.

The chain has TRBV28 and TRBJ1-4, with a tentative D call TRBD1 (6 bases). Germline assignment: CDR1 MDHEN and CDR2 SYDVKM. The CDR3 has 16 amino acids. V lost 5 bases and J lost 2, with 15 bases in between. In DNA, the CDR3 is TGTGCCAGCAGTCCTCCGGGGGGGGCGACTAATGAAAAACTGTTTTTT. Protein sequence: CASSPPGGATNEKLFF.

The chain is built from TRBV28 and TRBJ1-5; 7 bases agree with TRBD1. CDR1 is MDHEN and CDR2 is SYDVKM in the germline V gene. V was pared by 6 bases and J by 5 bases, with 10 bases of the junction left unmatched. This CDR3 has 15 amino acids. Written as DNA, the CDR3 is TGTGCCAGCAGCCAAGGGGGCTCTGTAGATCAGCCCCAGCATTTT. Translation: CASSQGGSVDQPQHF.

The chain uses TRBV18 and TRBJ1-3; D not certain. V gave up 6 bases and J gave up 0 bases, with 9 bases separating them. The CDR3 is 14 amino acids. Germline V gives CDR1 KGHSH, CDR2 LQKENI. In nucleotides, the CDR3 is TGTGCCAGCTCTGTGGAGAGCTCTGGAAACACCATATATTTT. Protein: CASSVESSGNTIYF. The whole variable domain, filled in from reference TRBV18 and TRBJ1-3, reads NAGVMQNPRHLVRRRGQEARLRCSPMKGHSHVYWYRQLPEEGLKFMVYLQKENIIDESGMPKERFSAEFPKEGPSILRIQQVVRGDSAAYFCASSVESSGNTIYFGEGSWLTVV.